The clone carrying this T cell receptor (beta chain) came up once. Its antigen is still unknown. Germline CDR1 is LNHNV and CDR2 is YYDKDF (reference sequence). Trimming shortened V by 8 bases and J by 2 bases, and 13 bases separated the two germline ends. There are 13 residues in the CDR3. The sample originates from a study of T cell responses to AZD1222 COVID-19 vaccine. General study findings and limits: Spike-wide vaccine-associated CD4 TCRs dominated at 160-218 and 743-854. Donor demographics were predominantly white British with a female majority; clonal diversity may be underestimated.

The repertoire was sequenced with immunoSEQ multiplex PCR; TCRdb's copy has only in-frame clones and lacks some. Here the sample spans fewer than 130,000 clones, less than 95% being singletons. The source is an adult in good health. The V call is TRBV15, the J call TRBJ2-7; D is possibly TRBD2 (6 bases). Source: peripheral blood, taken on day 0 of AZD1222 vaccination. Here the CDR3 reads CATGGTSTYEQYF. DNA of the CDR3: TGTGCCACCGGAGGGACGTCTACCTACGAGCAGTACTTC.